This T cell receptor beta chain was identified during a study of regulatory T cells in long-lasting Graves disease. Time point of the sample: newly diagnosed GD, antithyroid drugs for less than 3 months. The authors made the TCR library using RNA they extracted from PBMCs. Of note for this clonotype: Its specificity is not known.

Library construction for TCR beta used iRepertoire HTBI primers and Arm-PCR of CDR3 regions. MiXCR was run by TCRdb on the multiplex PCR reads, yielding one entry per CDR3 protein. Among more than 450,000 distinct CDR3 sequences listed, about 17% were seen once. The CDR3 totals 12 residues. J was trimmed by 5 bases and V by 10 bases; bases with no gene match: 7. From germline, CDR1 is PRHDT and CDR2 FYEKMQ (reference sequence). Study results and limitations: Relative to new patients (roughly 1,000), persistent patients exhibited greater sharing of public clonotypes (2,741).

The sample was also reused in another study, on T cells in Graves' hyperthyroidism and ophthalmopathy. That publication notes: Uncontrolled infection, other autoimmune disease, pregnancy or lactation led to exclusion.

The input for sequencing was peripheral blood mononuclear cells (PBMCs), taken at new diagnosis, from a patient treated with antithyroid drugs. The V gene is TRBV13, the J gene TRBJ2-5; 7 bases line up with TRBD2. This receptor was taken from a man aged 35 to 55 with Graves disease. CDR3 sequence (DNA): TGTGCCATTACGCGGGAGTTTGAGACCCAGTACTTC. This encodes CAITREFETQYF.